This T cell receptor (beta chain) was recorded in a study of blood T cell repertoires in COVID-19. Study in general: The samples span acute and convalescent COVID-19 from the United States, Italy and Spain. Sample material is recorded as cDNA or gDNA derived from T cells, B-cell-depleted T cells, or PBMCs.

Study processing details: For nucleated cells, counts were estimated from reference gene primer amplification. The method was immunoSEQ multiplex PCR; TCRdb's version includes in-frame clones alone and lacks a portion of them. V and J calls and clone size are those listed in that table; D and trimming were worked out from the DNA. Of more than 85,000 clones listed, over 80% were seen once; the top ten hold 0.95% to 1.3%. V was shortened by 1 base and J by 4 bases, with 6 bases between the two germline ends. The germline V gene has CDR1 SEHNR and CDR2 FQNEAQ (reference sequence). The CDR3 has 13 residues.

The V and J genes are TRBV7-9 and TRBJ2-3; weak D call: TRBD1 (6 bases). Sequencing input: peripheral blood. This sequence was found in a human donor in a cohort sampled during active COVID-19. The CDR3 nucleotides are TGTGCCAGCAGCTTAGACAGGGCAGATACGCAGTATTTT. Its translation: CASSLDRADTQYF.